This is a list of T cell receptor beta chains from one sample in a study of Ad26.COV2.S vaccination and SARS-CoV-2 variants. The protocol was immunoSEQ multiplex PCR, while the TCRdb copy is restricted to in-frame clones and leaves out a portion. The sample lists around 300,000 clones; approximately 86% were seen once. The starting material was peripheral blood, obtained in a trial of Ad26.COV2.S vaccine versus placebo. The origin of the receptors is a person between 18 and 65 years old who received the Ad26.COV2.S COVID-19 vaccine or a placebo. CDR3s include the opening cysteine and the closing phenylalanine or tryptophan. The D gene is left open where the match is weak. For some rows the clone size is stated as once, few or many, or as a class when expanded; others skip it.

V gene,D gene,J gene,clone size,CDR3 protein,CDR3 DNA
TRBV13,TRBD2,TRBJ2-7,.,CASSLGWRGGAEQYF,TGTGCCAGCAGCTTAGGATGGCGCGGGGGGGCCGAGCAGTACTTC
TRBV6-5,TRBD1,TRBJ2-7,.,CASRADRGTYEQYF,TGTGCCAGCAGGGCGGACAGGGGGACCTACGAGCAGTACTTC
TRBV10-3,.,TRBJ1-1,.,CAISDRSMNTEAFF,TGTGCCATCAGTGATAGGAGCATGAACACTGAAGCTTTCTTT
TRBV27,.,TRBJ1-4,.,CASSLYRAGSNEKLFF,TGTGCCAGCAGTTTATACAGGGCAGGCTCTAATGAAAAACTGTTTTTT
TRBV7-9,.,TRBJ2-7,.,CASSPEGGGEQYF,TGTGCCAGCAGCCCTGAGGGGGGGGGCGAGCAGTACTTC
TRBV5-5,TRBD1,TRBJ1-4,.,CASSPTGVAEKLFF,TGTGCCAGCAGCCCGACAGGGGTGGCTGAAAAACTGTTTTTT
TRBV23-1,.,TRBJ1-6,.,CASSLTFHSPLHF,TGCGCCAGCAGTCTTACTTTTCACTCACCCCTCCACTTT
TRBV5-1,TRBD1,TRBJ1-2,.,CASNAGTDYGYTF,TGCGCCAGTAATGCCGGGACAGACTATGGCTACACCTTC
TRBV19,.,TRBJ2-7,.,CASRAGTATYEQYF,TGTGCCAGTAGGGCCGGGACGGCAACCTACGAGCAGTACTTC
TRBV28,TRBD2,TRBJ2-1,.,CASTGGRARNEQFF,TGTGCCAGCACAGGCGGGAGGGCCAGAAATGAGCAGTTCTTC
TRBV5-1,.,TRBJ1-1,.,CASSLEGARTEAFF,TGCGCCAGCAGCTTGGAAGGGGCGCGGACTGAAGCTTTCTTT
TRBV2,.,TRBJ1-5,once,CASSVPLGGGQPQHF,TGTGCCAGCAGTGTCCCTCTCGGAGGCGGTCAGCCCCAGCATTTT
TRBV7-9,.,TRBJ1-1,.,CASSSLRDMNTEAFF,TGTGCCAGCAGCTCTTTACGGGATATGAACACTGAAGCTTTCTTT
TRBV7-2,TRBD2,TRBJ2-3,.,CASSLGFSGVDTQYF,TGTGCCAGCAGCTTAGGATTTAGCGGGGTAGATACGCAGTATTTT
TRBV4-2,.,TRBJ2-6,.,CASSQDVWGRRPSGANVLTF,TGTGCCAGCAGCCAAGATGTTTGGGGCAGGCGGCCCTCTGGGGCCAACGTCCTGACTTTC
TRBV27,.,TRBJ1-1,.,CASSPGILNTEAFF,TGTGCCTCATCCCCTGGGATCCTGAACACTGAAGCTTTCTTT
TRBV5-1,TRBD1,TRBJ1-2,.,CASSSDRGDYGYTF,TGCGCCAGCAGCTCCGACAGGGGTGACTATGGCTACACCTTC
TRBV19,TRBD1,TRBJ1-2,.,CASSSWSQGASGYTF,TGTGCCAGTAGTTCCTGGTCGCAGGGGGCGAGCGGCTACACCTTC
TRBV30,TRBD2,TRBJ2-3,.,CAWIAGVSDTQYF,TGTGCCTGGATAGCGGGAGTTTCAGATACGCAGTATTTT
TRBV25-1,.,TRBJ1-5,.,CASSQTGPSNQPQHF,TGTGCCAGCAGTCAGACAGGACCGAGCAATCAGCCCCAGCATTTT
TRBV9,.,TRBJ2-1,.,CASSIRDAPYNEQFF,TGTGCCAGCAGTATACGGGACGCCCCCTACAATGAGCAGTTCTTC
TRBV7-2,.,TRBJ1-1,few,CASIGNTEAFF,TGTGCCAGCATCGGGAACACTGAAGCTTTCTTT
TRBV4-3,TRBD2,TRBJ2-7,.,CASSQSSGSSPYEQYF,TGCGCCAGCAGCCAAAGTAGCGGGAGTTCCCCTTACGAGCAGTACTTC
TRBV18,TRBD1,TRBJ2-6,.,CASSPRQGIWSGANVLTF,TGTGCCAGCTCACCACGACAGGGAATCTGGTCTGGGGCCAACGTCCTGACTTTC
TRBV28,.,TRBJ2-4,.,CASSGPDGLAKNIQYF,TGTGCCAGCAGTGGGCCGGACGGGCTAGCCAAAAACATTCAGTACTTC
TRBV6-5,.,TRBJ2-3,.,CASSLTGYGTQYF,TGTGCCAGCAGCCTCACAGGGTATGGTACGCAGTATTTT
TRBV3-1/TRBV3-2,TRBD1,TRBJ1-1,.,CASSRTPDRVGAEAFF,TGTGCCAGCAGCCGAACCCCTGACAGGGTGGGTGCTGAAGCTTTCTTT
TRBV4-3,.,TRBJ1-4,.,CASSQGITGTTNEKLFF,TGCGCCAGCAGCCAAGGGATTACCGGGACAACTAATGAAAAACTGTTTTTT
TRBV18,.,TRBJ1-1,once,CASSPPTVMNTEAFF,TGTGCCAGCTCACCACCTACGGTTATGAACACTGAAGCTTTCTTT
TRBV12-3/TRBV12-4,.,TRBJ2-7,.,CASSFSPTLEQYF,TGTGCCAGCAGTTTCTCCCCTACTCTCGAGCAGTACTTC
TRBV9,.,TRBJ1-1,.,CASRPHQEMAEAFF,TGTGCCAGCAGACCCCACCAGGAAATGGCTGAAGCTTTCTTT
TRBV7-3,TRBD1,TRBJ1-5,.,CASSPPDRDVEQPQHF,TGTGCCAGCAGTCCCCCGGACAGGGATGTGGAACAGCCCCAGCATTTT
TRBV6-2/TRBV6-3,.,TRBJ1-1,.,CASSSRASAEAFF,TGTGCCAGCAGTTCGCGGGCGTCCGCTGAAGCTTTCTTT
TRBV7-8,.,TRBJ2-5,.,CASSLGGAPYQETQYF,TGTGCCAGCAGCTTAGGGGGGGCCCCTTACCAAGAGACCCAGTACTTC